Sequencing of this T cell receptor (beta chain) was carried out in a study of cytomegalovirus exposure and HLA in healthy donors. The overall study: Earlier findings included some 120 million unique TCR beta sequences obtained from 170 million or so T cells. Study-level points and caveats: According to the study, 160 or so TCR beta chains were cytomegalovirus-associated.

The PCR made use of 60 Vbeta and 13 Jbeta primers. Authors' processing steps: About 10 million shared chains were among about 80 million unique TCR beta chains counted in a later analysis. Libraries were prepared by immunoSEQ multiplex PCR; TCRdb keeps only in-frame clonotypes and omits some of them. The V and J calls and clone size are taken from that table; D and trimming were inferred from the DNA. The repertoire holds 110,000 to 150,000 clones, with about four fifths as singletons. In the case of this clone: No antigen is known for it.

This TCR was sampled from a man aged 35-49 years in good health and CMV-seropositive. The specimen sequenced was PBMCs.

The CDR3 coding sequence is TGTGCCAGCAGCTGGCAGCCCCGTGGGCCCTACGAGCAGTACTTC. This encodes CASSWQPRGPYEQYF. The genes are TRBV27 and TRBJ2-7, with D unresolved. Germline V gene data show CDR1 as MNHEY and CDR2 as SMNVEV (reference sequence). Trimming took 6 bases from V and 2 from J, leaving 17 bases between them. This CDR3 comprises 15 residues.